A single sample gave rise to the 26 T cell receptor beta chains below, sequenced in a study of blood T cell repertoires in COVID-19. The repertoire was sequenced with immunoSEQ multiplex PCR; TCRdb's copy has only in-frame clones and lacks some. The data contain 200,000 or so clones, approximately 83% of them singletons. Sequencing was done on a sample of peripheral blood. These TCRs come from a man between 60 and 70 years old with acute or convalescent COVID-19.

The rearrangement joins TRBV7-9 to TRBJ1-3, with 7 bases fitting TRBD1. The germline CDR1 and CDR2 sequences are SEHNR and FQNEAQ (reference sequence). CDR3 length: 15 residues. The V gene end was trimmed by 4 bases and the J gene end by 0 bases; junction bases not matched to a gene: 3. CDR3: CASSSDRVSGNTIYF. The CDR3, as DNA: TGTGCCAGCAGCTCAGACAGGGTCTCTGGAAACACCATATATTTT.

The J gene is TRBJ1-2, the V gene TRBV10-3; D might be TRBD1 (6 bases). CDR3 length: 13 residues. Per germline, CDR1 ENHRY and CDR2 SYGVKD. Trimming pared 10 bases from V and 0 bases from J, leaving 12 bases between. The CDR3 region has the DNA TGTGCCACCCCGGACAGCTCTAACTATGGCTACACCTTC. Protein: CATPDSSNYGYTF.

To note about this clone: The junction and the germline gene differ at one end; a read error may be behind it. The CDR3 DNA reads as TGTGCTAGCAGCAAATCCCCGGGCGGGATCAACAATGAGCAGTTCTTC. This encodes CASSKSPGGINNEQFF. The chain is built from TRBV7-7 and TRBJ2-1, with TRBD2 as a possible D gene (6 bases). CDR3 size: 16 residues. The germline CDR1 and CDR2 sequences are SSHAT and FNYEAQ (reference sequence).

The chain joins TRBV7-9 to TRBJ2-5; TRBD2 agrees at 9 bases. Germline V gene lookup returns CDR1 SEHNR and CDR2 FQNEAQ (reference sequence). V was clipped by 3 bases and J by 5 bases; unmatched bases: 10. The CDR3 runs 16 residues. The CDR3 coding sequence is TGTGCCAGCAGCTTGAATATAGCGGGAGTTGGGGAGACCCAGTACTTC. This encodes CASSLNIAGVGETQYF.

V gene TRBV18 combines with J gene TRBJ2-5, with a possible D match to TRBD2 (6 bases). V was cut by 0 bases and J by 5 bases, with 13 bases left in between. The CDR3 spans 15 residues. Germline-derived CDR1 and CDR2 are KGHSH and LQKENI. The chain's CDR3 is CASSPPGTLGETQYF. The DNA for the CDR3 is TGTGCCAGCTCACCACCGGGGACTCTGGGTGAGACCCAGTACTTC.

The V gene is TRBV29-1, the J gene TRBJ2-7; no definite D call. The CDR3 sequence is 12 residues long. The V gene lost 1 base and the J gene lost 2 bases, with 6 bases spanning the gap. Germline loops: CDR1 SQVTM, CDR2 ANQGSEA. The CDR3 DNA sequence: TGCAGCGTTGAAGGTCAGGCCTACGAGCAGTACTTC. This translates into CSVEGQAYEQYF.

The chain couples TRBV28 to TRBJ2-3; the D gene is possibly TRBD2 (6 bases). V lost 4 bases and J 1 base, leaving 15 bases between the germline ends. Germline V gene sequence: CDR1 MDHEN, CDR2 SYDVKM. The CDR3 runs 16 residues. CDR3 residues: CASSSPLAGRTDTQYF. The CDR3 coding sequence is TGTGCCAGCAGTTCCCCCCTGGCGGGACGCACAGATACGCAGTATTTT. Complete variable domain (other parts from reference TRBV28 and TRBJ2-3): DVKVTQSSRYLVKRTGEKVFLECVQDMDHENMFWYRQDPGLGLRLIYFSYDVKMKEKGDIPEGYSVSREKKERFSLILESASTNQTSMYLCASSSPLAGRTDTQYFGPGTRLTVL.

This clone showed up just once. V and J are TRBV2 and TRBJ2-5; 7 bases match TRBD2. The CDR3 runs to 15 residues. Germline CDR1 SNHLY, CDR2 FYNNEI. Trimming removed 5 bases from V and 2 bases from J; junction bases left unmatched: 8. The CDR3 sequence is CASSTGTTLQETQYF. The DNA of the CDR3 is TGTGCCAGCAGTACCGGGACTACACTTCAAGAGACCCAGTACTTC.

Regarding this clone: The same CDR3 also results from other DNA sequences found in this sample. This chain connects TRBV3-1 (or the pseudogene TRBV3-2) to TRBJ1-2; 7 positions match TRBD1. The CDR3 consists of 15 residues. Germline lookup yields CDR1 LGHDT and CDR2 YNNKEL (reference sequence). Trimming took 1 base from V and 5 from J; bases not matched to a gene: 7. In DNA, the CDR3 is TGTGCCAGCAGCCAAGCCTCGGCAGGGGGTTATGGCTACACCTTC. Protein sequence: CASSQASAGGYGYTF.

The V gene is TRBV6-4, the J gene TRBJ2-1; 14 bases match TRBD2. J gave up 8 bases and V 4 bases, and 4 bases lay outside the gene matches. The germline gives CDR1 MRHNA, CDR2 SNTAGT. The CDR3 runs to 15 residues. The CDR3 bases are TGTGCCAGCAGTGCGGGACTAGCGGGAGTCTATGAGCAGTTCTTC. Its protein product is CASSAGLAGVYEQFF.

In this sample, this clone turned up once. The CDR3 loop is CASRTGGMAGELFF. The CDR3 bases are TGTGCCAGTAGGACAGGGGGGATGGCCGGGGAGCTGTTTTTT. V usage is TRBV19 and J usage is TRBJ2-2; 9 bases line up with TRBD1. CDR1 and CDR2 from the germline V gene are LNHDA and SQIVND (reference sequence). V lost 6 bases, J lost 6 bases, and 5 bases stayed unmatched. CDR3 length: 14 residues.

The chain links TRBV9 to TRBJ1-1; no clear D gene. The V gene lost 8 bases and the J gene lost 1 base, with 9 bases spanning the gap. Germline CDR1 reads SGDLS; CDR2 reads YYNGEE. The CDR3 is 12 amino acids. As DNA, the CDR3 is TGTGCCAGTTCGAAACAGAACACTGAAGCTTTCTTT. Encoded protein: CASSKQNTEAFF.

The gene calls are TRBV11-1 and TRBJ2-7, with D tentatively TRBD1 (6 bases). The CDR3 has 16 amino acids. The V gene's germline CDR1 is SGHAT and CDR2 FQDESV (reference sequence). Between the trimmed V and J ends, which lost 5 bases and 8 bases, there was a span of 25 bases. CDR3 residues: CASSPSWDTGDVKQYF. In DNA, the CDR3 is TGTGCCAGCAGCCCGAGTTGGGACACAGGAGATGTCAAGCAGTACTTC.

This chain links TRBV12-3 or TRBV12-4 with TRBJ2-3; D might be TRBD2 (5 bases). V was pared by 4 bases and J by 10 bases, with 12 bases between. This CDR3 contains 12 residues. CDR3 region: CASSSGIAPQYF. In nucleotides, the CDR3 is TGTGCCAGCAGTTCGGGGATAGCCCCGCAGTATTTT.

The CDR3 nucleotides read TGTGCCAGCAGCAGGAGACCAGGGATAATTAATTCACCCCTCCACTTT. This translates into CASSRRPGIINSPLHF. This rearrangement joins TRBV5-4 to TRBJ1-6; D might be TRBD1 (5 bases). Trimming took off 4 bases at V and 6 bases at J, with 17 bases between the two ends. This CDR3 comprises 16 residues. Germline V gene sequence: CDR1 SGHNT, CDR2 YYREEE (reference sequence).

This clone occurred a few times. This chain uses TRBV21-1 with TRBJ1-2; the listed D gene, TRBD1, was not tested against the DNA. TRBV21-1 is termed a pseudogene. The CDR3 totals 17 residues. CDR3 in amino acids: CASSTSLNRQLYYGYTF. In DNA, the CDR3 is TGTGCCAGCAGCACATCCTTAAACCGACAGCTTTACTATGGCTACACCTTC.

V and J are TRBV27 and TRBJ2-1, with TRBD1 matching over 7 bases. The junction had 10 bases not matched to a gene; V was cut back by 2 bases and J by 0 bases. There are 18 residues in the CDR3. CDR1 is MNHEY and CDR2 is SMNVEV in the germline V gene (reference sequence). The CDR3 bases are TGTGCCAGCAGTTTACCCCCCCACAGGGGATCCTCCTACAATGAGCAGTTCTTC. It translates to CASSLPPHRGSSYNEQFF.

J is TRBJ1-2 and V is TRBV7-2; TRBD1 matches at 10 bases. V lost 5 bases, J lost 5 bases, and 8 bases stayed unmatched. This CDR3 is built from 15 residues. Germline-derived CDR1 and CDR2 are SGHTA and FQGNSA. The CDR3 coding sequence is TGTGCCAGCAGCCCGGGGGGACAGGGGTTTTATGGCTACACCTTC. Amino acid sequence: CASSPGGQGFYGYTF.

This chain joins TRBV5-1 and TRBJ1-1; D not resolved. Deletions cut 1 base from V and 0 bases from J, with 7 bases between. The CDR3 contains 14 residues. Germline-derived CDR1 and CDR2 are SGHRS and YFSETQ. DNA of the CDR3: TGCGCCAGCAGCTTGTTAGAGTTGAACACTGAAGCTTTCTTT. It specifies CASSLLELNTEAFF.

J is TRBJ1-3 and V is TRBV9, with TRBD1 identical over 10 bases. The V gene end was trimmed by 0 bases and the J gene end by 0 bases; junction bases not matched to a gene: 6. The CDR3 has 18 amino acids. CDR1 is SGDLS and CDR2 is YYNGEE in the germline V gene. CDR3 nucleotides: TGTGCCAGCAGCGTAGAAGGGACAGGGGCTCACTCTGGAAACACCATATATTTT. Its protein is CASSVEGTGAHSGNTIYF.

The V gene is TRBV11-3, the J gene TRBJ2-3; D is possibly TRBD2 (5 bases). V shed 5 bases and J shed 0 bases, with 21 bases lying between them. The germline CDR1 and CDR2 sequences are SGHNT and YENEEA. This CDR3 is built from 18 residues. The CDR3 DNA reads TGTGCCAGCAGCCCCCGCTTGGCGGGCCGGTCTAGCACAGATACGCAGTATTTT. Translation: CASSPRLAGRSSTDTQYF.

V gene TRBV5-1 combines with J gene TRBJ2-1; 8 bases are shared with TRBD1. The CDR3 is 15 residues long. CDR1 is SGHRS and CDR2 is YFSETQ in the germline V gene. J was trimmed by 1 base and V by 4 bases; bases with no gene match: 4. The CDR3 DNA is TGCGCCAGCAGCACCGGACAGGGATCCTACAATGAGCAGTTCTTC. Amino acids: CASSTGQGSYNEQFF.

The chain has TRBV5-8 and TRBJ2-3, with 10 bases that match TRBD1. Germline V CDR1 and CDR2: SGHTS, YDEGEE. Losses at the gene ends were 4 bases for V and 4 bases for J; bases not matched to a gene: 3. The CDR3 is made up of 14 amino acids. Here the CDR3 DNA reads TGTGCCAGCAGCGTCGGGACAGGGGCAGATACGCAGTATTTT. Translation gives CASSVGTGADTQYF.

The sample holds one count of this clone. The chain has TRBV4-1 and TRBJ2-1; 11 positions agree with TRBD2. Germline V gene sequence: CDR1 MGHRA, CDR2 YSYEKL. The J segment lost 5 bases and the V segment lost 3 bases, leaving 3 bases of the junction unmatched. The CDR3 covers 15 residues. The CDR3 bases are TGCGCCAGCAGCCAGTTTAGCGGGAGGGACAATGAGCAGTTCTTC. Protein sequence: CASSQFSGRDNEQFF.

This chain uses TRBV11-3 with TRBJ2-1, with 9 bases that match TRBD1. The CDR3 runs 14 residues. Looked up from germline, CDR1 is SGHNT and CDR2 is YENEEA. Trimming cost V 1 base and J 9 bases; bases outside gene matches: 4. CDR3 region: CASSLGQGGSEQFF. CDR3 nucleotides: TGTGCCAGCAGCTTAGGACAGGGGGGCTCTGAGCAGTTCTTC.

The count of this clone is one. This chain uses TRBV7-3 with TRBJ1-1; D is uncertain. The CDR3 runs to 13 residues. Germline CDR1 SGHTA, CDR2 FQGTGA. V was cut by 5 bases and J by 5 bases, with 12 bases left in between. The CDR3 spells CASSSRGGTEAFF. Here the CDR3 DNA reads TGTGCCAGCAGCAGCCGCGGCGGGACTGAAGCTTTCTTT. Combining the CDR3 with reference TRBV7-3 and TRBJ1-1 gives the whole variable domain GAGVSQTPSNKVTEKGKYVELRCDPISGHTALYWYRQSLGQGPEFLIYFQGTGAADDSGLPNDRFFAVRPEGSVSTLKIQRTERGDSAVYLCASSSRGGTEAFFGQGTRLTVV.